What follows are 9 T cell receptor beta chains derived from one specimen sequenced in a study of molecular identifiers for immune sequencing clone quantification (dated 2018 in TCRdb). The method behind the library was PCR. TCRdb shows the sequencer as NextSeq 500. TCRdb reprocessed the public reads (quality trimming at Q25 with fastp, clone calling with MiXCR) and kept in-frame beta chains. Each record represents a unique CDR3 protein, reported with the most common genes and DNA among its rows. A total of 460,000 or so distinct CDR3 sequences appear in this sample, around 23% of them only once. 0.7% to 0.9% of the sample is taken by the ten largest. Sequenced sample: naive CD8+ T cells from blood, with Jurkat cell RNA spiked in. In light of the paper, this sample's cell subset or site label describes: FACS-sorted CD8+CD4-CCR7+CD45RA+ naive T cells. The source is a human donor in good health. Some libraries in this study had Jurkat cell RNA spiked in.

This CDR3 reads CSAEDSLSYEQYF. As DNA, the CDR3 is TGCAGTGCTGAGGACAGCCTCTCCTACGAGCAGTACTTC. The gene calls are TRBV20-1 and TRBJ2-7; D might be TRBD1 (6 bases). This CDR3 region has 13 residues. V dropped 5 bases and J dropped 0 bases, with 11 bases sitting between them. Germline lookup yields CDR1 DFQATT and CDR2 SNEGSKA (reference sequence).

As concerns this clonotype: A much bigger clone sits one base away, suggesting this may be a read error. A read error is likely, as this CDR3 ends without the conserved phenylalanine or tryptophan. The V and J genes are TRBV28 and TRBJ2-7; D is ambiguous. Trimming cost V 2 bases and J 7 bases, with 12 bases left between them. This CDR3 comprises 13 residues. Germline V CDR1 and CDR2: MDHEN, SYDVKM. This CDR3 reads CASSLIRPTEQYL. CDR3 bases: TGTGCCAGCAGTTTAATTAGGCCCACGGAGCAGTACCTC.

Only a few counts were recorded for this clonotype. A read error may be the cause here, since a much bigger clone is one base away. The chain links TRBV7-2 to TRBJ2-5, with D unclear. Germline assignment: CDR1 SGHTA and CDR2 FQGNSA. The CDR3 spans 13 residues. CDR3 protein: CASSSPPQETQDF. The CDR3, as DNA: TGTGCCAGCAGCTCCCCCCCCCAAGAGACCCAGGACTTC.

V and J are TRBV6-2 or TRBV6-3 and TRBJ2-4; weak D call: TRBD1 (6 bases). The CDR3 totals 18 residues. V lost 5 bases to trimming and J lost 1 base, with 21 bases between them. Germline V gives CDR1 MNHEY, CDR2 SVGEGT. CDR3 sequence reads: CASSHNFLQGLAKNIQYF. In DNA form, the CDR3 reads TGTGCCAGCAGTCACAACTTTTTACAGGGATTGGCCAAAAACATTCAGTACTTC.

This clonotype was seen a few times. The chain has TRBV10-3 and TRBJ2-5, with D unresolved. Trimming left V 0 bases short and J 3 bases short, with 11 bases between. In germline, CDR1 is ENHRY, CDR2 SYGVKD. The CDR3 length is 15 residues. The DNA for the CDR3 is TGTGCCATCAGTGAGTCGGCGTTCCTTAAAGAGACCCAGTACTTC. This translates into CAISESAFLKETQYF.

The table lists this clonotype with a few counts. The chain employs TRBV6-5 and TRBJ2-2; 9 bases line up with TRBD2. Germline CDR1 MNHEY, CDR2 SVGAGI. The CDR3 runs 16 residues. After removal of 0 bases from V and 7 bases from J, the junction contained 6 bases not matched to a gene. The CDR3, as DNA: TGTGCCAGCAGTTACTCCGGCGGGGGGGCCGGCGGGGAGCTGTTTTTT. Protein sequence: CASSYSGGGAGGELFF.

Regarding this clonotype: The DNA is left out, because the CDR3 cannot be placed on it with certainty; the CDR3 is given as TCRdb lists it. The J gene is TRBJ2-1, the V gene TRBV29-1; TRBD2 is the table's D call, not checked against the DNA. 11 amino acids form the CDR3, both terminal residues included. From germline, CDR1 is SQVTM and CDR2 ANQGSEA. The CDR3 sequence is CSVGGGNAQVF.

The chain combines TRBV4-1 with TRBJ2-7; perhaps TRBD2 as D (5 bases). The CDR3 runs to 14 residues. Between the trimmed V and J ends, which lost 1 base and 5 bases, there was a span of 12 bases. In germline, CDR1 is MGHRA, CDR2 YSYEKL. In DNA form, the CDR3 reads TGCGCCAGCAGCCAAGGTGAGGGAGAAAACGAGCAGTACTTC. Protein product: CASSQGEGENEQYF.

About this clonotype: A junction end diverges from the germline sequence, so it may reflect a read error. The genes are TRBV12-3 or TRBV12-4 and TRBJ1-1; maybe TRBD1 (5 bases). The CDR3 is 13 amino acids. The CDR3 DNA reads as TGTGCCAGCAGTCACAGGTCCGGTAGTAAGGCTTTCTTC. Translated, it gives CASSHRSGSKAFF.